Reported below is one TCR beta chain. Its target is unknown. This table comes from immunoSEQ multiplex PCR, and its TCRdb copy is limited to in-frame clones, with some not included. This sample carries 80,000 to 85,000 clones, 91% of them seen once, and the ten largest clones take approximately 0.1%. The data originate from a study of graft-versus-host responses after intestinal transplantation. Study results and caveats: Early after transplant, HvG clones declined as circulating GvH clones peaked.

The source is a human donor who received an intestinal transplant. Source: unstimulated CD4+ T cells sorted from spleen or lymph node cells, taken before intestinal transplant.

CDR3 coding DNA: TGCGCCAGCAGCTTCGAAAGCGGGGGGGCTGGGAATGAGCAGTTCTTC. This translates into CASSFESGGAGNEQFF. This chain joins TRBV5-1 and TRBJ2-1, with 10 positions matching TRBD2. V dropped 2 bases and J dropped 7; count of bases not matched to a gene: 9. The CDR3 extends over 16 amino acids. Per germline, CDR1 SGHRS and CDR2 YFSETQ.